A selection of T cell receptor beta chains follows, all from one sample in a study of vaccination and CD4 T cells after COVID-19. TCRdb independently ran MiXCR on the PCR reads; one entry per CDR3 protein. The sample contains about 23,000 distinct CDR3 sequences, 43% of which appear only once. Antigen specificity for these receptors is unknown. Source: CD4+ T cells from blood, cultured in vitro, taken about 7 months after SARS-CoV-2 vaccination. The receptors were sampled from a human donor who had recovered from COVID-19. Both conserved end residues are part of each CDR3. The D gene is left open where the match is weak. The size field is filled for only some rows; it gives once, few, many or a size class.

clone size,J gene,D gene,V gene,CDR3 protein,CDR3 DNA
.,TRBJ1-6,.,TRBV19,CASSMSGDSPLHF,TGTGCCAGTAGTATGTCGGGGGATTCACCCCTCCACTTT
.,TRBJ1-5,.,TRBV20-1,CSASEYSNQPQHF,TGCAGTGCTAGTGAGTATAGCAATCAGCCCCAGCATTTT
few,TRBJ1-2,TRBD1,TRBV27,CASSPGTGRTVSGYTF,TGTGCCAGCAGTCCCGGGACAGGGCGGACCGTGAGTGGCTACACCTTC
.,TRBJ2-7,.,TRBV20-1,CSVPPDGQASYEQYF,TGCAGTGTTCCCCCGGACGGTCAGGCCTCCTACGAGCAGTACTTC
.,TRBJ2-5,TRBD2,TRBV7-9,CASSLGLMETQYF,TGTGCCAGCAGCTTGGGACTAATGGAGACCCAGTACTTC
few,TRBJ2-5,.,TRBV28,CASSLRRDGGETQYF,TGTGCCAGCAGTTTAAGGAGGGACGGGGGAGAGACCCAGTACTTC
few,TRBJ2-2,.,TRBV7-9,CASSLRGSGDGELFF,TGTGCCAGCAGCTTAAGAGGGAGCGGTGACGGGGAGCTGTTTTTT
few,TRBJ2-1,TRBD2,TRBV7-2,CASSLVPSGSYNEQFF,TGTGCCAGCAGCTTAGTGCCTAGCGGTTCCTACAATGAGCAGTTCTTC
.,TRBJ2-7,TRBD2,TRBV20-1,CSAPRGLAGEGEQYF,TGCAGTGCGCCGCGAGGGCTAGCGGGGGAAGGGGAGCAGTACTTC
few,TRBJ1-5,.,TRBV4-2,CASSQEKGSPRQPQHF,TGTGCCAGCAGCCAAGAAAAGGGTTCACCACGGCAGCCCCAGCATTTT
.,TRBJ1-6,.,TRBV30,CAWSLWQAGNSPLHF,TGTGCCTGGAGTCTTTGGCAGGCGGGGAATTCACCCCTCCACTTT
.,TRBJ2-1,.,TRBV10-1,CASSASVYNEQFF,TGCGCCAGCAGTGCTAGCGTCTACAATGAGCAGTTCTTC
few,TRBJ2-2,.,TRBV7-6,CASSLVGVNTGELFF,TGTGCCAGCAGCTTAGTCGGGGTGAACACCGGGGAGCTGTTTTTT
.,TRBJ1-6,.,TRBV28,CASKWAASPLHF,TGTGCCAGCAAGTGGGCAGCCTCACCCCTCCACTTT
.,TRBJ2-5,.,TRBV7-6,CASSSPLKAKGTQYF,TGTGCCAGCAGCTCCCCCCTAAAGGCCAAGGGGACCCAGTACTTC
medium-sized,TRBJ1-6,.,TRBV15,CATSPGRLNNSPLHF,TGTGCCACCAGCCCAGGGAGGTTGAACAATTCACCCCTCCACTTT
.,TRBJ2-7,.,TRBV19,CASSIRDTYEQYF,TGTGCCAGTAGTATCCGAGACACCTACGAGCAGTACTTC
.,TRBJ2-7,TRBD2,TRBV19,CASGGVAGTNEQYF,TGTGCCAGTGGGGGGGTAGCGGGAACCAACGAGCAGTACTTC
.,TRBJ2-7,.,TRBV7-2,CASSPPQASYYEQYF,TGTGCCAGCAGCCCCCCACAGGCGAGTTACTACGAGCAGTACTTC
.,TRBJ2-1,TRBD2,TRBV20-1,CSARDRRGGSSYNEQFF,TGCAGTGCTAGAGATAGGAGGGGCGGGAGCTCCTACAATGAGCAGTTCTTC
.,TRBJ2-5,TRBD1,TRBV6-1,CASRGTGGFWGETQYF,TGTGCCAGCCGTGGGACAGGGGGCTTTTGGGGAGAGACCCAGTACTTC
.,TRBJ1-1,.,TRBV28,CASNQNTEAFF,TGTGCCAGCAACCAGAACACTGAAGCTTTCTTT
few,TRBJ2-1,TRBD2,TRBV7-2,CASSSGLAGGNKFF,TGTGCCAGCAGCTCAGGACTAGCGGGAGGGAATAAGTTCTTC
few,TRBJ1-1,.,TRBV20-1,CSAPNPDWRSTEAFF,TGCAGTGCCCCCAATCCGGACTGGAGGTCCACTGAAGCTTTCTTT
few,TRBJ1-5,.,TRBV28,CASIQGRMGYKDQPQHF,TGTGCCAGCATCCAGGGTAGGATGGGGTACAAGGATCAGCCCCAGCATTTT
few,TRBJ1-3,.,TRBV20-1,CSARDPVGRADTSGNTIYF,TGCAGTGCTAGAGATCCCGTTGGCAGGGCCGATACCTCTGGAAACACCATATATTTT
.,TRBJ2-4,.,TRBV4-2,CASSPGQAKNIQYF,TGTGCCAGCAGCCCCGGACAAGCCAAAAACATTCAGTACTTC
.,TRBJ2-3,.,TRBV7-9,CASSLEGGTDTQYF,TGTGCCAGCAGCTTAGAGGGGGGCACAGATACGCAGTATTTT
.,TRBJ2-3,.,TRBV6-2/TRBV6-3,CASSPLRQGTDTQYF,TGTGCCAGCAGTCCCCTTCGGCAGGGGACGGATACGCAGTATTTT
medium-sized,TRBJ1-6,.,TRBV28,CASLDRWNSPLHF,TGTGCCAGCCTAGACAGGTGGAATTCACCCCTCCACTTT
.,TRBJ2-1,.,TRBV15,CATSPSSYNEQFF,TGTGCCACCAGTCCCAGCTCCTACAATGAGCAGTTCTTC
few,TRBJ2-4,.,TRBV20-1,CSVRDISKNIQYF,TGCAGTGTCCGGGACATAAGCAAAAACATTCAGTACTTC
.,TRBJ2-7,TRBD2,TRBV11-2,CASSLAGVGTYEQYF,TGTGCCAGCAGTCTGGCGGGGGTCGGGACGTACGAGCAGTACTTC
.,TRBJ2-1,.,TRBV2,CASGSWREQFF,TGTGCCAGCGGTTCGTGGCGTGAGCAGTTCTTC
few,TRBJ2-7,TRBD2,TRBV28,CASSSRGAGGYLEQYF,TGTGCCAGCAGTTCCCGAGGAGCGGGAGGGTATTTAGAGCAGTACTTC
.,TRBJ2-6,.,TRBV6-1,CASSEVGSGANVLTF,TGTGCCAGCAGTGAAGTAGGCTCTGGGGCCAACGTCCTGACTTTC
few,TRBJ1-5,TRBD1,TRBV7-2,CASSLDRGQPQHF,TGTGCCAGCAGCTTAGACAGGGGTCAGCCCCAGCATTTT
.,TRBJ1-5,.,TRBV19,CASSTMGSSNQPQHF,TGTGCCAGTAGTACTATGGGAAGTAGCAATCAGCCCCAGCATTTT
.,TRBJ2-7,.,TRBV6-2/TRBV6-3,CASGAGSYEQYF,TGTGCCAGCGGTGCCGGATCCTACGAGCAGTACTTC
.,TRBJ2-1,TRBD2,TRBV6-1,CASSKPGTSYNEQFF,TGTGCCAGCAGTAAACCCGGGACTAGCTATAATGAGCAGTTCTTC
.,TRBJ2-7,.,TRBV7-2,CASSLTVSGYEQYF,TGTGCCAGCAGCTTAACAGTTTCGGGGTACGAGCAGTACTTC
.,TRBJ1-6,TRBD1,TRBV7-3,CASSLDRENSPLHF,TGTGCCAGCAGCTTGGACAGGGAGAATTCACCCCTCCACTTT
.,TRBJ2-3,TRBD2,TRBV27,CASSLGWGLAGSYTDTQYF,TGTGCCAGCAGTTTAGGTTGGGGACTAGCGGGCTCCTACACAGATACGCAGTATTTT
.,TRBJ2-6,.,TRBV6-1,CASQDAVFSGANVLTF,TGTGCCAGCCAGGACGCAGTCTTCTCTGGGGCCAACGTCCTGACTTTC
.,TRBJ2-1,.,TRBV28,CASSRASNEQFF,TGTGCCAGCAGTAGGGCATCCAATGAGCAGTTCTTC
.,TRBJ1-2,.,TRBV5-4,CASSLAGGGNYGYTF,TGTGCCAGCAGCTTGGCCGGGGGGGGAAACTATGGCTACACCTTC
.,TRBJ2-3,.,TRBV20-1,CSAREVQGADTQYF,TGCAGTGCTAGAGAGGTACAGGGAGCAGATACGCAGTATTTT
.,TRBJ2-2,.,TRBV5-4,CASSSPRVAQWNTGELFF,TGTGCCAGCAGCTCCCCCCGGGTGGCGCAATGGAACACCGGGGAGCTGTTTTTT
.,TRBJ1-6,.,TRBV7-9,CASSLEGPLHF,TGTGCCAGCAGCTTAGAAGGACCCCTCCACTTT
.,TRBJ1-3,.,TRBV15,CATNTDSGNTIYF,TGTGCCACCAATACAGACTCTGGAAACACCATATATTTT
few,TRBJ1-2,TRBD1,TRBV6-5,CASSSREQGDGYTF,TGTGCCAGCAGTTCACGAGAACAGGGGGACGGCTACACCTTC
.,TRBJ2-3,TRBD2,TRBV20-1,CSASRTSGSVADTQYF,TGCAGTGCCTCCCGGACTAGCGGGAGTGTGGCAGATACGCAGTATTTT
.,TRBJ2-7,TRBD2,TRBV5-4,CASSPGPGTHGGSEQYF,TGTGCCAGCAGCCCCGGACCGGGGACTCACGGGGGGTCCGAGCAGTACTTC
.,TRBJ1-5,.,TRBV20-1,CSTREEGVSPQHF,TGCAGTACTAGAGAAGAGGGCGTGAGCCCCCAGCATTTT
.,TRBJ2-5,TRBD1,TRBV18,CASSLTGEETQYF,TGTGCCAGCTCACTCACAGGGGAAGAGACCCAGTACTTC